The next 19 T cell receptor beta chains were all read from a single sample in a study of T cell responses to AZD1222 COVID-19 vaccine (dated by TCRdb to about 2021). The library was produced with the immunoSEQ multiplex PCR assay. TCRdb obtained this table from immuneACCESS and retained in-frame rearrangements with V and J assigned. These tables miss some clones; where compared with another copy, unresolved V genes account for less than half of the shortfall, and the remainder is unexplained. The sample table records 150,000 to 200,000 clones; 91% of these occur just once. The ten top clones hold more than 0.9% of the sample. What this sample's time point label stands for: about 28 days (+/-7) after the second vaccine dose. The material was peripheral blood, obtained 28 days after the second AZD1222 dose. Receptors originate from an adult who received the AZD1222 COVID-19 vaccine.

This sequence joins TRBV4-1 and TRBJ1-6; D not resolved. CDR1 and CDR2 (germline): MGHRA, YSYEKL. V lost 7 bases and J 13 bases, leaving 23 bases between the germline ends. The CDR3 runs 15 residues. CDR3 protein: CASTSTDRSGLPLHF. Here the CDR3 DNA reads TGCGCCAGCACGTCCACCGATCGGAGTGGGTTGCCCCTCCACTTT.

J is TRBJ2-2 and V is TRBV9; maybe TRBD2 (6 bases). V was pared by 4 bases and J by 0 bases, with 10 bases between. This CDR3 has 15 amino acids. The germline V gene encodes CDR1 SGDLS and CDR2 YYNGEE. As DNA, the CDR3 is TGTGCCAGCAGCTGGGGGGTCTCGAACACCGGGGAGCTGTTTTTT. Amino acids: CASSWGVSNTGELFF.

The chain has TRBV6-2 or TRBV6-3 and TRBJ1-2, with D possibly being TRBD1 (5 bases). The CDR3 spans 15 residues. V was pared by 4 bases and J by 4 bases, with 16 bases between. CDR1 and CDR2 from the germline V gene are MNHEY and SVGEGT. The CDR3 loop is CASSSVPGASYGYTF. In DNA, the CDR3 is TGTGCCAGCAGTTCCGTACCCGGGGCGAGCTATGGCTACACCTTC.

CDR3: CASSIDRNEKLFF. The CDR3 DNA reads as TGTGCCAGTAGTATAGACAGAAATGAAAAACTGTTTTTT. This rearrangement joins TRBV19 to TRBJ1-4; D unresolved. V lost 0 bases, J lost 5 bases, and 4 bases lay in between. The CDR3 spans 13 residues. The germline CDR1 and CDR2 sequences are LNHDA and SQIVND (reference sequence).

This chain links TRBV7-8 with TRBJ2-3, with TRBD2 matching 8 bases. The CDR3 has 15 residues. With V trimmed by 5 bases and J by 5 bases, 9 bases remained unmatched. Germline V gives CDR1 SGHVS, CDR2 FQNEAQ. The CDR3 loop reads CASSISGGGGDTQYF. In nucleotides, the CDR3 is TGTGCCAGCAGCATAAGCGGGGGAGGAGGAGATACGCAGTATTTT.

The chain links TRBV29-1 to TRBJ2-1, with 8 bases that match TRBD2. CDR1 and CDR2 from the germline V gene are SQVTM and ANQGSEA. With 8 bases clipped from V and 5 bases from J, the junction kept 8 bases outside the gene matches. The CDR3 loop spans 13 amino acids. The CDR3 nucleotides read TGCAGCTTAAATAGCGGGGTCAACAATGAGCAGTTCTTC. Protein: CSLNSGVNNEQFF.

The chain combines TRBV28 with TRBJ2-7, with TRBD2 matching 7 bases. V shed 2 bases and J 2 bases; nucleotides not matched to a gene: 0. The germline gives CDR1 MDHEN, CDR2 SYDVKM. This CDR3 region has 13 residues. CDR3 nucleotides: TGTGCCAGCAGTTTAGCGGGAGCCTACGAGCAGTACTTC. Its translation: CASSLAGAYEQYF.

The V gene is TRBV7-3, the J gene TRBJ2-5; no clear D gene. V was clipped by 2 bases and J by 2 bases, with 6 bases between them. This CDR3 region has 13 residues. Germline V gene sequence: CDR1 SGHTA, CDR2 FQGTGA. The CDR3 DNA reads TGTGCCAGCAGCTTAGAGAGACAAGAGACCCAGTACTTC. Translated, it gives CASSLERQETQYF.

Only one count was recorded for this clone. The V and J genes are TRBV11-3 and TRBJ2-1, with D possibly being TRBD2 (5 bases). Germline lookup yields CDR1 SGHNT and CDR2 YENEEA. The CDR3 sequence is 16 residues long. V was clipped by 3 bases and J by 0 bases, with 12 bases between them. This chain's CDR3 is CASSFSGSHSYNEQFF. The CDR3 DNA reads TGTGCCAGCAGCTTCAGCGGATCACACTCCTACAATGAGCAGTTCTTC.

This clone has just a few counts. The CDR3 spells CASSQEYSPYGYTF. For the CDR3, the DNA is TGTGCCAGCAGCCAAGAGTACAGCCCCTATGGCTACACCTTC. The rearrangement joins TRBV3-1 (or the pseudogene TRBV3-2) to TRBJ1-2; D is ambiguous. Deletions cut 0 bases from V and 4 bases from J, with 9 bases between. Germline V lookup: CDR1 LGHDT, CDR2 YNNKEL (reference sequence). The CDR3 extends over 14 amino acids.

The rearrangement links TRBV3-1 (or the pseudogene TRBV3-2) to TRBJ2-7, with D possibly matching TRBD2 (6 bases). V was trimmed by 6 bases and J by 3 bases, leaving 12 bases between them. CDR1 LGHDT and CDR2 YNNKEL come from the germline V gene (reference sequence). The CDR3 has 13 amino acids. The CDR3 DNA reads TGTGCCAGCAGGGGAGGAGATCGCTACGAGCAGTACTTC. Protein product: CASRGGDRYEQYF.

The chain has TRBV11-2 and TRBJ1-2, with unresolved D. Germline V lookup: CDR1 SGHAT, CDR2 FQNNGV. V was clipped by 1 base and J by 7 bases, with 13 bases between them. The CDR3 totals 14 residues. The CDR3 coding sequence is TGTGCCAGCAGCTTAGTCGGTCCGGGAGGTGGCTACACCTTC. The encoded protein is CASSLVGPGGGYTF.

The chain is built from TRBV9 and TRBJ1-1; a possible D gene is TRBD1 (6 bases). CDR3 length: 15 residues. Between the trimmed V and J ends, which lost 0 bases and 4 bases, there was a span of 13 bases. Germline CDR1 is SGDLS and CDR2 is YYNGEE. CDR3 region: CASSVEARGGTEAFF. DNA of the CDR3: TGTGCCAGCAGCGTAGAGGCCAGGGGAGGCACTGAAGCTTTCTTT.

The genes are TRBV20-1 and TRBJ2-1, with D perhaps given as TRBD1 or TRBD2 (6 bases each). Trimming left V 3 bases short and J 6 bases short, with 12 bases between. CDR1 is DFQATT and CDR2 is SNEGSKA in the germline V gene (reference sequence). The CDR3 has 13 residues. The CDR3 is CSASNRGLNEQFF. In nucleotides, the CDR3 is TGCAGTGCTAGTAACCGGGGGCTCAATGAGCAGTTCTTC.

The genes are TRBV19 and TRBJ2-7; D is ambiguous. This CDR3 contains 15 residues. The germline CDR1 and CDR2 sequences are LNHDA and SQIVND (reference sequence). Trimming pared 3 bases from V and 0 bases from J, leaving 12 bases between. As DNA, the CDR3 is TGTGCCAGTAGTATGGCCGACGCAAGCTCCTACGAGCAGTACTTC. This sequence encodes CASSMADASSYEQYF.

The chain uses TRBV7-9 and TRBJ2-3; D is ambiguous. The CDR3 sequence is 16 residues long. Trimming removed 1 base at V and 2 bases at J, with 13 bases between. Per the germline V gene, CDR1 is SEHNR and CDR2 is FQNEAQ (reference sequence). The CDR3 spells CASSLVGAPNTDTQYF. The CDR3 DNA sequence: TGTGCCAGCAGCTTAGTAGGAGCCCCAAACACAGATACGCAGTATTTT. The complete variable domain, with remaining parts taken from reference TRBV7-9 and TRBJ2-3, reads DTGVSQNPRHKITKRGQNVTFRCDPISEHNRLYWYRQTLGQGPEFLTYFQNEAQLEKSRLLSDRFSAERPKGSFSTLEIQRTEQGDSAMYLCASSLVGAPNTDTQYFGPGTRLTVL.

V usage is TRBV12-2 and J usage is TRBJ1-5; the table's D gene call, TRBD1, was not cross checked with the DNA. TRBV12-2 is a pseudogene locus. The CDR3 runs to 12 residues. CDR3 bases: TGTGCAAGTCCGGCTCAGGGGCAGCCCCAGCATTTT. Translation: CASPAQGQPQHF.

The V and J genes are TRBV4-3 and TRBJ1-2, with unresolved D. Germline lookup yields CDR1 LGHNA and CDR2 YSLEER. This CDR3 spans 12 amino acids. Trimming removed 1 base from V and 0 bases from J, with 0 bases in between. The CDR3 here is CASSQANYGYTF. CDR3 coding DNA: TGCGCCAGCAGCCAAGCTAACTATGGCTACACCTTC.

CDR3 nucleotide sequence: TGCGCCAGCAGCTTGTCGGAGCGGAGGGGCACAGATACGCAGTATTTT. Residues: CASSLSERRGTDTQYF. The genes are TRBV5-1 and TRBJ2-3; a possible D gene is TRBD2 (6 bases). Germline V gene data show CDR1 as SGHRS and CDR2 as YFSETQ. Trimming took 1 base from V and 1 from J, leaving 13 bases between them. The CDR3 extends over 16 amino acids.